Shown below are 10 T cell receptor beta chains from a single sample sequenced in a study of OX40 agonist ivuxolimab in advanced cancers. The method was immunoSEQ multiplex PCR; TCRdb's version includes in-frame clones alone and lacks a portion of them. The table has more than 65,000 clones, roughly 80% seen once. Material: CD4+ or CD8+ T cells sorted from blood, obtained in a trial of the OX40 agonist ivuxolimab. The receptors were sampled from an adult with an advanced solid tumor such as melanoma, head and neck, liver or kidney cancer.

V and J are TRBV5-1 and TRBJ1-2; the match to TRBD1 covers 10 bases. Germline values: CDR1 SGHRS, CDR2 YFSETQ. The length of the CDR3 is 13 residues. V was pared by 5 bases and J by 6 bases, with 4 bases of the junction left unmatched. CDR3 in amino acids: CASRPGQGDGYTF. The CDR3 nucleotides are TGCGCCAGCAGACCCGGACAGGGGGATGGCTACACCTTC.

This sequence joins TRBV11-3 and TRBJ1-1; D ambiguous. CDR1 and CDR2 (germline): SGHNT, YENEEA. The CDR3 length is 15 residues. V lost 0 bases and J lost 3, with 11 bases in between. The DNA for the CDR3 is TGTGCCAGCAGCTTAGATCTGGGCAGCCACACTGAAGCTTTCTTT. Amino acids: CASSLDLGSHTEAFF.

The chain links TRBV15 to TRBJ2-3; D remains unclear. V lost 3 bases, J lost 2 bases, and 6 bases lay in between. Germline lookup yields CDR1 LNHNV and CDR2 YYDKDF (reference sequence). CDR3 length equals 13 residues. CDR3 sequence: CATSRVFTDTQYF. The CDR3 DNA is TGTGCCACCAGCAGGGTTTTCACAGATACGCAGTATTTT.

This rearrangement joins TRBV5-1 to TRBJ2-7; 7 bases fit TRBD2. V gave up 5 bases and J gave up 0 bases; unmatched junction bases: 5. Germline values: CDR1 SGHRS, CDR2 YFSETQ. CDR3 length equals 14 residues. The CDR3 spells CASRTSRSSYEQYF. CDR3 DNA sequence: TGCGCCAGCAGGACTAGCAGGAGCTCCTACGAGCAGTACTTC.

The chain joins TRBV28 to TRBJ2-5; 8 bases fit TRBD2. The J segment lost 4 bases and the V segment lost 3 bases, leaving 7 bases of the junction unmatched. Germline CDR1 is MDHEN and CDR2 is SYDVKM. This CDR3 spans 15 amino acids. CDR3 in amino acids: CASSFGAGVGETQYF. For the CDR3, the DNA is TGTGCCAGCAGTTTCGGAGCGGGAGTGGGAGAGACCCAGTACTTC.

V usage is TRBV5-5 and J usage is TRBJ2-2; 7 bases agree with TRBD1. Germline V lookup: CDR1 SGHKS, CDR2 YYEKEE (reference sequence). CDR3 length equals 14 residues. V gave up 8 bases and J gave up 3 bases; unmatched junction bases: 7. The CDR3 bases are TGTGCCAGTCTTACCGGGACAGACACCGGGGAGCTGTTTTTT. Translated, it gives CASLTGTDTGELFF.

The chain uses TRBV18 and TRBJ1-1; D gene uncertain. The V end was cut by 6 bases, the J end by 2 bases, with 10 bases between. This CDR3 contains 13 residues. Germline V gene lookup returns CDR1 KGHSH and CDR2 LQKENI. The CDR3 loop is CASSLHKNTEAFF. CDR3 sequence (DNA): TGTGCCAGCTCTCTACATAAAAACACTGAAGCTTTCTTT.

The genes are TRBV11-3 and TRBJ2-2; no reliable D call. The CDR3 length is 15 residues. Germline values: CDR1 SGHNT, CDR2 YENEEA. The V end was cut by 0 bases, the J end by 5 bases, with 10 bases between. The DNA for the CDR3 is TGTGCCAGCAGCTTAGATGTAGGGAAAACCGGGGAGCTGTTTTTT. Translating it yields CASSLDVGKTGELFF.

The chain is built from TRBV5-4 and TRBJ1-2; D call uncertain. The germline CDR1 and CDR2 sequences are SGHNT and YYREEE (reference sequence). The V and J ends lost 0 bases and 7 bases respectively, with 16 bases between them. CDR3 length equals 15 residues. CDR3 nucleotide sequence: TGTGCCAGCAGCTTGGTTGGGAAGGTGGGAAGTGGCTACACCTTC. Protein sequence: CASSLVGKVGSGYTF.

The DNA of the CDR3 is TGTGCCAGCAGACTAGGGGGAGGCTACGAGCAGTACTTC. This translates into CASRLGGGYEQYF. This chain connects TRBV7-2 to TRBJ2-7, with D perhaps matching TRBD1 or TRBD2 (6 bases each). Germline V gene lookup returns CDR1 SGHTA and CDR2 FQGNSA. The CDR3 has 13 amino acids. Trimming stripped 6 bases from V and 3 bases from J, with 12 bases between.